The T cell receptor (beta chain) under discussion was sequenced for a study of T cell responses to AZD1222 COVID-19 vaccine. Notes on the study in general: Among vaccine-associated CD4 TCRs, coverage spanned spike, with dominance at 160-218 and 743-854. Mostly white British, mostly female donors; authors suggested clonal diversity may be underestimated.

Repertoires were generated with immunoSEQ multiplex PCR, while TCRdb's copy carries only in-frame clones and drops some. The profile covers about 270,000 clones, with approximately 94% appearing a single time and roughly 0.6% taken by the ten largest. As for this clone: As yet, its antigen is unknown.

The sample was peripheral blood, taken 28 days after the second AZD1222 dose. This clonotype was sampled from an adult who received the AZD1222 COVID-19 vaccine.

The CDR3 reads CASSSDFPGEQYF. CDR3 bases: TGTGCCAGCAGTTCGGACTTCCCCGGGGAGCAGTACTTC. The V call is TRBV11-2, the J call TRBJ2-7; weak D call: TRBD2 (5 bases). In germline, CDR1 is SGHAT, CDR2 FQNNGV. The CDR3 extends over 13 amino acids. Trimming cost V 6 bases and J 7 bases, with 16 bases left between them. Combining the CDR3 with reference TRBV11-2 and TRBJ2-7 gives the whole variable domain EAGVAQSPRYKIIEKRQSVAFWCNPISGHATLYWYQQILGQGPKLLIQFQNNGVVDDSQLPKDRFSAERLKGVDSTLKIQPAKLEDSAVYLCASSSDFPGEQYFGPGTRLTVT.